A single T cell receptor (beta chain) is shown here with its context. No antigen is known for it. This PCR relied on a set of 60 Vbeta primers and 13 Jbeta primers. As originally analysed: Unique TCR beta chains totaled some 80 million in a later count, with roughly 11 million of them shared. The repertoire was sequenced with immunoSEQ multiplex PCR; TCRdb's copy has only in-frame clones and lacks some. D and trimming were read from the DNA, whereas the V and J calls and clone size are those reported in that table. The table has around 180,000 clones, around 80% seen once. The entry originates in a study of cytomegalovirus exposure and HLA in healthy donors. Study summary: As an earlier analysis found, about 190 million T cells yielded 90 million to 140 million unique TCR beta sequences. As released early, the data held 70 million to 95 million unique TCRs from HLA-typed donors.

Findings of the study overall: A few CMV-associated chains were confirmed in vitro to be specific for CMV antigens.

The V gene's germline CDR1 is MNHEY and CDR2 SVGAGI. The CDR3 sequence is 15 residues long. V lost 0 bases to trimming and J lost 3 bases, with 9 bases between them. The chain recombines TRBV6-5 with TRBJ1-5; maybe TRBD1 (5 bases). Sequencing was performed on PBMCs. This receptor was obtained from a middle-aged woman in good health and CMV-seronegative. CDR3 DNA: TGTGCCAGCAGTTACTCGAGCAGGGTCAATCAGCCCCAGCATTTT. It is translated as CASSYSSRVNQPQHF.